These T cell receptor beta chains were read from a single sample in a study of blood T cell repertoires in COVID-19. Generated by immunoSEQ multiplex PCR, the TCRdb table keeps only in-frame clones and is missing some. Found here are tens of thousands of clones, approximately 88% of them singletons; the top ten hold about 10%. Input material: peripheral blood. All receptors derive from a human donor in a cohort sampled during active COVID-19. Both conserved end residues are part of each CDR3. The D gene is left open where the match is weak. Rows may omit the clone size; those that give it use once, few, many or a size class.

cdr3_length d_call clone_size j_call v_call cdr3_aa cdr3_nt
17 TRBD1 NA TRBJ1-6 TRBV5-1 CASSSYPGQAGNSPLHF TGCGCCAGCAGCTCTTACCCTGGACAGGCGGGTAATTCACCCCTCCACTTT
16 TRBD2 NA TRBJ2-4 TRBV6-2/TRBV6-3 CASSYGVAGDKNIQYF TGTGCCAGCAGTTACGGAGTAGCGGGAGACAAAAACATTCAGTACTTC
14 TRBD1 NA TRBJ1-1 TRBV6-5 CASSYRGRSTEAFF TGTGCCAGCAGTTACAGGGGGCGCAGCACTGAAGCTTTCTTT
16 NA NA TRBJ2-2 TRBV25-1 CASSDPRTGWAGELFF TGTGCCAGCAGCGACCCCCGAACAGGGTGGGCCGGGGAGCTGTTTTTT
13 TRBD1 NA TRBJ1-2 TRBV18 CASSPGQGGGYTF TGTGCCAGCTCACCAGGACAGGGTGGTGGCTACACCTTC
15 NA NA TRBJ2-5 TRBV3-1/TRBV3-2 CASSQDLTEEETQYF TGTGCCAGCAGCCAAGATCTTACAGAAGAAGAGACCCAGTACTTC
14 TRBD1 NA TRBJ2-5 TRBV24-1 CATSTGDKQETQYF TGTGCCACCAGTACAGGGGACAAGCAAGAGACCCAGTACTTC
11 NA NA TRBJ2-7 TRBV7-8 CASSLFYEQYF TGTGCCAGCAGCCTCTTTTACGAGCAGTACTTC
16 NA NA TRBJ1-4 TRBV23-1 CASSQSRCRLCEKLFF TGCGCCAGCAGTCAATCGAGATGCCGACTATGTGAAAAACTGTTTTTT
16 NA medium-sized TRBJ2-7 TRBV7-9 CASSLGGRLALGEQYF TGTGCCAGCAGCTTAGGGGGTCGGCTAGCGCTGGGCGAGCAGTACTTC
16 NA NA TRBJ1-2 TRBV4-1 CASSQAARLVNYGYTF TGCGCCAGCAGCCAAGCCGCGCGGCTGGTTAACTATGGCTACACCTTC
15 NA once TRBJ1-1 TRBV28 CASSFSGAANTEAFF TGTGCCAGCAGTTTTAGCGGGGCCGCCAACACTGAAGCTTTCTTT
16 TRBD2 NA TRBJ2-3 TRBV19 CASRASGRAEADTQYF TGTGCCAGTAGAGCTAGCGGGAGGGCCGAGGCAGATACGCAGTATTTT
16 NA NA TRBJ2-2 TRBV7-8 CASSRPAGAFTGELFF TGTGCCAGCAGCCGCCCGGCAGGGGCCTTCACCGGGGAGCTGTTTTTT
15 TRBD1 NA TRBJ2-2 TRBV2 CASTRTGRGTGELFF TGTGCCAGCACCCGGACAGGGAGAGGTACCGGGGAGCTGTTTTTT
16 NA few TRBJ2-1 TRBV5-4 CASSSIPGLHVNEQFF TGTGCCAGCAGCTCCATCCCGGGACTGCACGTCAATGAGCAGTTCTTC
15 TRBD1 once TRBJ2-7 TRBV5-1 CASSSGQVASYEQYF TGCGCCAGCAGCTCGGGACAGGTGGCCTCCTACGAGCAGTACTTC
13 NA NA TRBJ2-7 TRBV30 CAQTLFGAGEQYF TGTGCCCAGACTCTCTTTGGTGCCGGGGAGCAGTACTTC
17 NA NA TRBJ2-2 TRBV19 CASTGGLAVQNTGELFF TGTGCCAGTACTGGGGGGCTAGCGGTCCAGAACACCGGGGAGCTGTTTTTT
14 TRBD1 few TRBJ1-2 TRBV2 CASRALTGGRGYTF TGTGCCAGCAGAGCACTCACAGGGGGCAGGGGCTACACCTTC
14 NA NA TRBJ1-2 TRBV4-1 CASSQENGREGYTF TGCGCCAGCAGCCAAGAGAACGGGCGGGAGGGCTACACCTTC
14 TRBD1 NA TRBJ2-7 TRBV7-9 CASSITGGGHEQYF TGTGCCAGCAGCATTACAGGGGGAGGACACGAGCAGTACTTC
16 TRBD2 NA TRBJ2-3 TRBV7-9 CASSLGAGGPTDTQYF TGTGCCAGCAGCTTAGGAGCGGGAGGGCCCACAGATACGCAGTATTTT
15 NA NA TRBJ2-7 TRBV5-6 CASTESRQGSYEQYF TGTGCCAGCACCGAGTCCCGGCAGGGCTCCTACGAGCAGTACTTC
15 NA NA TRBJ2-7 TRBV7-9 CASTLSGTGDYEQYF TGTGCCAGCACCCTATCAGGGACTGGAGACTACGAGCAGTACTTC
13 NA NA TRBJ1-2 TRBV9 CASNAGKGYGYTF TGTGCCAGCAATGCCGGCAAGGGGTATGGCTACACCTTC